Each of the 17 T cell receptor beta chains below was sequenced from the same sample in a study of T cells after yellow fever vaccination. One entry per CDR3 protein results from TCRdb running MiXCR on the 5' RACE reads. The data show more than 120,000 distinct CDR3 sequences, around 7.7% seen once. Here the sequenced sample was CD4+ T cells sorted from PBMCs, taken 5 days after the yellow fever booster vaccination. The receptors were sampled from a man aged 25-40 years who received the YFV17D yellow fever vaccine.

Only a few counts were recorded for this clonotype. The chain carries TRBV29-1 and TRBJ2-3; 9 nucleotides agree with TRBD1. In germline, CDR1 is SQVTM, CDR2 ANQGSEA. The CDR3 loop spans 15 amino acids. V lost 1 base, J lost 1 base, and 3 bases stayed unmatched. The CDR3 nucleotides are TGCAGCGTTGAAGCTCGGGACAGGGGCACAGATACGCAGTATTTT. Its translation is CSVEARDRGTDTQYF.

This clonotype was picked up many times. This chain connects TRBV10-3 to TRBJ1-1, with a weak D call TRBD1 (5 bases). The CDR3 totals 15 residues. The germline CDR1 and CDR2 sequences are ENHRY and SYGVKD. V lost 5 bases to trimming and J lost 1 base, with 14 bases between them. The CDR3 loop reads CAISQTGGKNTEAFF. CDR3 DNA sequence: TGTGCCATCAGTCAGACCGGGGGTAAGAACACTGAAGCTTTCTTT.

The chain links TRBV5-1 to TRBJ1-4, with D uncertain. Trimming removed 4 bases at V and 0 bases at J, with 10 bases between. The CDR3 is 15 residues long. Germline lookup yields CDR1 SGHRS and CDR2 YFSETQ. The CDR3 sequence is CASSPLGATNEKLFF. CDR3 DNA: TGCGCCAGCAGCCCCCTGGGTGCAACTAATGAAAAACTGTTTTTT.

At least ten counts were recorded for this clonotype. The chain uses TRBV7-8 and TRBJ1-6; no definite D call. CDR3 length equals 11 residues. The V end was cut by 5 bases, the J end by 10 bases, with 6 bases between. Germline loops: CDR1 SGHVS, CDR2 FQNEAQ. For the CDR3, the DNA is TGTGCCAGCAGCCTTGGGTCACCCCTCCACTTT. Translation: CASSLGSPLHF.

There are many counts of this clonotype. The V and J genes are TRBV6-2 or TRBV6-3 and TRBJ2-5, with 7 positions matching TRBD1. With 7 bases clipped from V and 5 bases from J, the junction kept 13 bases outside the gene matches. The germline V gene has CDR1 MNHEY and CDR2 SVGEGT. CDR3 length: 15 amino acids. DNA for the CDR3: TGTGCCAGCACCCTACAGGGGCGGTCCTGGGAGACCCAGTACTTC. It encodes CASTLQGRSWETQYF.

This clonotype came up many times. The V gene is TRBV20-1, the J gene TRBJ2-3; 9 bases fit TRBD2. CDR1 and CDR2 from the germline V gene are DFQATT and SNEGSKA (reference sequence). V shed 0 bases, J shed 4 bases, and the junction held 8 bases outside the gene matches. There are 16 residues in the CDR3. The CDR3 bases are TGCAGTGCTAGAGATACAGCGGGGGGAAGGCCAGATACGCAGTATTTT. Protein: CSARDTAGGRPDTQYF.

This clonotype was counted ten times or more. The chain carries TRBV9 and TRBJ2-1; the D gene is possibly TRBD2 (5 bases). CDR1 is SGDLS and CDR2 is YYNGEE in the germline V gene. CDR3 length: 13 amino acids. The V end lost 4 bases, the J end lost 3 bases, and 8 bases lay between the germline ends. CDR3 nucleotide sequence: TGTGCCAGCAGCTATCGGGACTACAATGAGCAGTTCTTC. Its protein is CASSYRDYNEQFF.

This rearrangement joins TRBV7-2 to TRBJ1-5; D is ambiguous. V lost 4 bases, J lost 0 bases, and 10 bases lay in between. This CDR3 contains 15 residues. CDR1 is SGHTA, CDR2 FQGNSA, per germline. CDR3 nucleotides: TGTGCCAGCAGCTCAGTTTTGTATAGCAATCAGCCCCAGCATTTT. This sequence encodes CASSSVLYSNQPQHF.

This clonotype was seen at least ten times. The gene calls are TRBV5-1 and TRBJ2-3; D might be TRBD2 (5 bases). This CDR3 has 13 residues. The germline V gene has CDR1 SGHRS and CDR2 YFSETQ. In DNA, the CDR3 is TGCGCTACTAGGGAATTGGTAACAGATACGCAGTATTTT. This sequence encodes CATRELVTDTQYF.

This clonotype was recorded at least ten times. This rearrangement joins TRBV5-1 to TRBJ2-1, with D uncertain. V was cut by 0 bases and J by 5 bases, with 6 bases left in between. CDR1 is SGHRS and CDR2 is YFSETQ in the germline V gene. The CDR3 has 13 amino acids. CDR3 sequence (DNA): TGCGCCAGCAGCTTGGACACTAACAATGAGCAGTTCTTC. Protein sequence: CASSLDTNNEQFF.

In its sample, this clonotype was seen many times. The chain uses TRBV10-2 and TRBJ2-1; D perhaps matches TRBD2 (6 bases). Germline CDR1 WSHSY, CDR2 SAAADI. The V and J ends lost 6 bases and 4 bases respectively, with 13 bases between them. This CDR3 contains 14 residues. CDR3 sequence reads: CASSAAGRYNEQFF. The DNA of the CDR3 is TGCGCCAGCAGCGCGGCGGGACGATACAATGAGCAGTTCTTC.

This clonotype was picked up many times. The genes are TRBV9 and TRBJ2-5; D is undetermined. Looked up from germline, CDR1 is SGDLS and CDR2 is YYNGEE. V was clipped by 2 bases and J by 0 bases, with 8 bases between them. This CDR3 has 14 amino acids. DNA for the CDR3: TGTGCCAGCAGCGTTCCCACGGACCAAGAGACCCAGTACTTC. Translated: CASSVPTDQETQYF.

This clonotype has a count of ten or more. The chain employs TRBV4-3 and TRBJ1-2; no clear D. Germline V gives CDR1 LGHNA, CDR2 YSLEER. This CDR3 has 13 amino acids. Trimming cost V 0 bases and J 5 bases, with 7 bases left between them. The CDR3 is CASSQEGSYGYTF. The CDR3 bases are TGCGCCAGCAGCCAAGAGGGCAGTTATGGCTACACCTTC.

This clonotype was seen at least ten times. This CDR3 reads CASSLRTGAGDTQYF. DNA for the CDR3: TGTGCCAGCAGCCTACGGACTGGAGCTGGTGATACGCAGTATTTT. J is TRBJ2-3 and V is TRBV11-2; possible D gene TRBD2, 5 bases. Trimming removed 5 bases from V and 6 bases from J, with 18 bases in between. This CDR3 has 15 amino acids. Germline lookup yields CDR1 SGHAT and CDR2 FQNNGV.

This clonotype was detected ten times or more. The CDR3 reads CASSLVWRSEQYF. The CDR3 region has the DNA TGTGCCAGCAGCTTAGTCTGGCGCTCCGAGCAGTACTTC. The chain links TRBV7-7 to TRBJ2-7; D not resolved. The CDR3 has 13 residues. Deletions cut 1 base from V and 6 bases from J, with 10 bases between. Germline values: CDR1 SSHAT, CDR2 FNYEAQ (reference sequence).

This clonotype was found many times. The chain combines TRBV12-3 or TRBV12-4 with TRBJ2-7; D remains unclear. The CDR3 totals 13 residues. The V and J ends lost 5 bases and 5 bases respectively, with 13 bases between them. As DNA, the CDR3 is TGTGCCAGCAGTGGGGATAGCAAGGACGAGCAGTACTTC. This translates into CASSGDSKDEQYF.

The sample holds many counts of this clonotype. V is TRBV13 and J is TRBJ2-3; 7 bases match TRBD2. The CDR3 length is 16 residues. With 6 bases clipped from V and 5 bases from J, the junction kept 14 bases outside the gene matches. Germline V gene data show CDR1 as PRHDT and CDR2 as FYEKMQ (reference sequence). The CDR3 loop is CASRGWTLAREDTQYF. The CDR3 DNA reads as TGTGCCAGCAGGGGGTGGACACTAGCGCGAGAAGATACGCAGTATTTT.